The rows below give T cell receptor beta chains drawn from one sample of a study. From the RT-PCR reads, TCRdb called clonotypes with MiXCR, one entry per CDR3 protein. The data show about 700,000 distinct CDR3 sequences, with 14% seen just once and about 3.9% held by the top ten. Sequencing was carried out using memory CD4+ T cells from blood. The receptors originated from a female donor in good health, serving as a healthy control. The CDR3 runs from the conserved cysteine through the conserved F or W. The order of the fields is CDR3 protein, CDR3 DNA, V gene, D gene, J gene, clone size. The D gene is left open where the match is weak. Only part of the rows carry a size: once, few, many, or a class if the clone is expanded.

CASSQVRAASGNTIYF	TGCGCCAGCAGCCAAGTACGGGCAGCCTCTGGAAACACCATATATTTT	TRBV4-3	.	TRBJ1-3	.
CASSDGSGRGNEQFF	TGTGCCAGCAGTGACGGGAGCGGGAGAGGTAATGAGCAGTTCTTC	TRBV6-4	TRBD2	TRBJ2-1	many
CAIMGAGGPNEQYF	TGTGCCATCATGGGAGCGGGAGGGCCCAACGAGCAGTACTTC	TRBV10-3	TRBD2	TRBJ2-7	many
CASSLGGYQETQYF	TGTGCCAGCAGCTTAGGCGGCTATCAAGAGACCCAGTACTTC	TRBV7-2	.	TRBJ2-5	many
CSARDGAGLSYEQYF	TGCAGTGCTAGAGATGGAGCGGGGCTATCCTACGAGCAGTACTTC	TRBV20-1	TRBD2	TRBJ2-7	few
CATSAGWGNTEAFF	TGTGCCACCAGTGCCGGTTGGGGGAACACTGAAGCTTTCTTT	TRBV24-1	.	TRBJ1-1	few
CASSRTLDRSSYEQYF	TGTGCCAGCAGCCGAACCTTGGACAGGAGCTCCTACGAGCAGTACTTC	TRBV7-8	TRBD1	TRBJ2-7	.
CASSFYLGDLSGNTIYF	TGTGCCAGCAGCTTTTACCTAGGGGATCTCTCTGGAAACACCATATATTTT	TRBV6-5	.	TRBJ1-3	many
CASSRYGTAYEQYF	TGTGCCAGCAGCCGTTACGGGACAGCGTACGAGCAGTACTTC	TRBV3-1	TRBD1	TRBJ2-7	few
CSVHLSDTQYF	TGCAGTGTCCACCTCTCAGATACGCAGTATTTT	TRBV20-1	.	TRBJ2-3	.
CSVEALSTDTQYF	TGCAGCGTTGAAGCCTTAAGTACGGATACGCAGTATTTT	TRBV29-1	.	TRBJ2-3	many
CSARPNGNKPDTQYF	TGCAGTGCTAGGCCGAACGGCAACAAGCCAGATACGCAGTATTTT	TRBV20-1	.	TRBJ2-3	many
CSVERTGHLNEQFF	TGCAGCGTTGAAAGGACGGGGCACCTCAATGAGCAGTTCTTC	TRBV29-1	.	TRBJ2-1	.
CASRSTGAVQGQPQHF	TGTGCCAGCAGATCAACTGGGGCAGTCCAAGGTCAGCCCCAGCATTTT	TRBV6-1	.	TRBJ1-5	.
CSARGLAGGRDEQFF	TGCAGTGCTAGAGGACTAGCGGGGGGGAGGGATGAGCAGTTCTTC	TRBV20-1	TRBD2	TRBJ2-1	.
CASSRLAKQETQYF	TGTGCCAGCAGCCGACTAGCGAAACAAGAGACCCAGTACTTC	TRBV3-1	TRBD2	TRBJ2-5	few
CASSIGLAPTTSTDTQYF	TGCGCCAGCAGCATCGGACTAGCGCCGACTACTAGCACAGATACGCAGTATTTT	TRBV4-1	TRBD2	TRBJ2-3	many
CASRPTTAWQFF	TGTGCCAGCAGACCTACTACGGCCTGGCAGTTCTTC	TRBV28	.	TRBJ2-1	.
CSVDLDRVADTQYF	TGCAGCGTAGACCTGGACAGGGTGGCAGATACGCAGTATTTT	TRBV29-1	TRBD1	TRBJ2-3	many
CASSALTGGTDTQYF	TGTGCCAGCAGCGCCCTCACAGGGGGCACAGATACGCAGTATTTT	TRBV7-2	TRBD1	TRBJ2-3	.
CASSGTGEGEKLFF	TGTGCCAGCAGCGGCACCGGGGAGGGTGAAAAACTGTTTTTT	TRBV5-5	.	TRBJ1-4	few
CASSEVRTAPILYGYTF	TGTGCCAGCAGTGAAGTGCGGACCGCACCGATCCTCTATGGCTACACCTTC	TRBV6-1	.	TRBJ1-2	few
CASSYLRISSYEQYF	TGTGCCAGCAGCTACCTCAGGATAAGCTCCTACGAGCAGTACTTC	TRBV13	.	TRBJ2-7	few
CASQSYPYEQYF	TGTGCCAGCCAAAGCTATCCCTACGAGCAGTACTTC	TRBV28	.	TRBJ2-7	.
CASMGGTYSYNEQFF	TGTGCCAGCATGGGCGGGACTTACTCCTACAATGAGCAGTTCTTC	TRBV27	.	TRBJ2-1	few
CSAMDRAAEAFF	TGCAGTGCCATGGACAGGGCGGCTGAAGCTTTCTTT	TRBV20-1	TRBD1	TRBJ1-1	.
CAIRPGQGDGYTEAFF	TGTGCCATCAGACCCGGACAGGGTGATGGATACACTGAAGCTTTCTTT	TRBV10-3	TRBD1	TRBJ1-1	many
CAISGGSSYGYTF	TGTGCCATCAGTGGCGGCAGCTCCTATGGCTACACCTTC	TRBV10-3	.	TRBJ1-2	many
CASRPPLGARSYEQYF	TGTGCCAGCAGGCCCCCCCTTGGGGCAAGATCCTACGAGCAGTACTTC	TRBV7-9	.	TRBJ2-7	many